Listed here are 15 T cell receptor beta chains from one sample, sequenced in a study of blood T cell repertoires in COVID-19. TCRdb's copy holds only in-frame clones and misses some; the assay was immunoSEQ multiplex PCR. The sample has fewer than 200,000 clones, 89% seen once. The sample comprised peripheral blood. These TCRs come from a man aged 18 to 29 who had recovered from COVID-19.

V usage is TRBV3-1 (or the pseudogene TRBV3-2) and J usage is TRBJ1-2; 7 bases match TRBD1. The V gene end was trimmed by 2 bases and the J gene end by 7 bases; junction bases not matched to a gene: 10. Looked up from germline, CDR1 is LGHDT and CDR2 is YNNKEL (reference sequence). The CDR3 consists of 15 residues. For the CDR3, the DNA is TGTGCCAGCAGCCAATTAGACAGGGCCTTGGGTGGCTACACCTTC. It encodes CASSQLDRALGGYTF.

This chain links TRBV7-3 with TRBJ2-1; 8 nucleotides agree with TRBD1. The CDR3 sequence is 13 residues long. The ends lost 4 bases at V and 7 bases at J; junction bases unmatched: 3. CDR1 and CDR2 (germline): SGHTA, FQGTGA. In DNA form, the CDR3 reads TGTGCCAGCAGCTCGGACAGGGAGAATGAGCAGTTCTTC. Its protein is CASSSDRENEQFF.

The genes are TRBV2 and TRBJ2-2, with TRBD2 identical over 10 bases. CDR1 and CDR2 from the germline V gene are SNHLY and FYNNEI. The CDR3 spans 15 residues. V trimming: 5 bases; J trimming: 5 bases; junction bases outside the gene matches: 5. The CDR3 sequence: CASSQTSGRTGELFF. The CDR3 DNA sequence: TGTGCCAGCAGTCAGACTAGCGGGCGAACCGGGGAGCTGTTTTTT.

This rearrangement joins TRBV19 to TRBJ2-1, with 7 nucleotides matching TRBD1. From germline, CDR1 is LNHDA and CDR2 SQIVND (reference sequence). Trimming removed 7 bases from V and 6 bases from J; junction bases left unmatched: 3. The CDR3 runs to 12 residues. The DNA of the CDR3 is TGTGCCAGTAACCCAGGGGGCAATGAGCAGTTCTTC. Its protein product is CASNPGGNEQFF.

This CDR3 is CASSLGGSGNTIYF. In DNA form, the CDR3 reads TGTGCCAGCAGCTTAGGAGGATCTGGAAACACCATATATTTT. The chain is built from TRBV11-3 and TRBJ1-3; D ambiguous. The length of the CDR3 is 14 residues. Deletions cut 1 base from V and 1 base from J, with 5 bases between. From germline, CDR1 is SGHNT and CDR2 YENEEA.

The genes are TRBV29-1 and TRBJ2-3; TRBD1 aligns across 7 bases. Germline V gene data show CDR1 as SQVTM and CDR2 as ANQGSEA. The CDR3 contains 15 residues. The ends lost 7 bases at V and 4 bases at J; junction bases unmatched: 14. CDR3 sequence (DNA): TGCAGCGCCGACAAAGGGGCAGGGGGATCAGATACGCAGTATTTT. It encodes CSADKGAGGSDTQYF.

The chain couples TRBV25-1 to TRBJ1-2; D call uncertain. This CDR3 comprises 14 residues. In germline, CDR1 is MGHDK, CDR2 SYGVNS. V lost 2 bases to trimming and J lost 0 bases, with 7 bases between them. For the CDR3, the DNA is TGTGCCAGCAGTGAAGGGCAGGCTAACTATGGCTACACCTTC. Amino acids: CASSEGQANYGYTF.

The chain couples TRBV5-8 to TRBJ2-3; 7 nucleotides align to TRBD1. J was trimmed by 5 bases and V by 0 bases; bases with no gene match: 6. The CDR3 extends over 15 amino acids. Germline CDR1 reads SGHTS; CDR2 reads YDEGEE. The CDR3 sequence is CASSLGTGVVDTQYF. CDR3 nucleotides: TGTGCCAGCAGCTTGGGGACAGGTGTGGTAGATACGCAGTATTTT.

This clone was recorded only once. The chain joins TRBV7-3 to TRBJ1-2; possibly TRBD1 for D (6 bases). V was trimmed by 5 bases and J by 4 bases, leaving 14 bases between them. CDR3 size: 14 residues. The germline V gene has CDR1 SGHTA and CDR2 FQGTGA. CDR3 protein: CASSPQGSGYGYTF. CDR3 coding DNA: TGTGCCAGCAGCCCACAGGGATCTGGCTATGGCTACACCTTC.

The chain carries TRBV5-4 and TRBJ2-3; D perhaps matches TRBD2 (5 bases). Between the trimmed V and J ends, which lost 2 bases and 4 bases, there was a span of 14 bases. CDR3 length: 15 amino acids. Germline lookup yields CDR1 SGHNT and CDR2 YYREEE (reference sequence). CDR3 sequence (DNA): TGTGCCAGCAGCTTTCCGGTGGGAGAGGCAGATACGCAGTATTTT. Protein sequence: CASSFPVGEADTQYF. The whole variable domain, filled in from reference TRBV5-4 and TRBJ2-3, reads ETGVTQSPTHLIKTRGQQVTLRCSSQSGHNTVSWYQQALGQGPQFIFQYYREEENGRGNFPPRFSGLQFPNYSSELNVNALELDDSALYLCASSFPVGEADTQYFGPGTRLTVL.

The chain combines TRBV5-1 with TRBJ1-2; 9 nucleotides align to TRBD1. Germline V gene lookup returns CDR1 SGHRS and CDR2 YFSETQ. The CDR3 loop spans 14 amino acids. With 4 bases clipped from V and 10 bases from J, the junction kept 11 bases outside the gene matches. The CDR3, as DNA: TGCGCCAGCAGCCCTTGGACAGGGGACCCTTTCTACACCTTC. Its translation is CASSPWTGDPFYTF.

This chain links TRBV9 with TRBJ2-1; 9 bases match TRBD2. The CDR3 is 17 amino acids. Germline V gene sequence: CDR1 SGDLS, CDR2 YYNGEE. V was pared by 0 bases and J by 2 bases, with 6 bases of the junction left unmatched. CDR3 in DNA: TGTGCCAGCAGCGTAGGAATGGGGACTAGCACCTACAATGAGCAGTTCTTC. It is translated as CASSVGMGTSTYNEQFF.

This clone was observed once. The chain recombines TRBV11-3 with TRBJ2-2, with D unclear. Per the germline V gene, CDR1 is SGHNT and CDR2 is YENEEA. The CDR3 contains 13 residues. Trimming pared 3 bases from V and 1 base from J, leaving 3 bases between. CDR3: CASSFKNTGELFF. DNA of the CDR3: TGTGCCAGCAGCTTCAAGAACACCGGGGAGCTGTTTTTT.

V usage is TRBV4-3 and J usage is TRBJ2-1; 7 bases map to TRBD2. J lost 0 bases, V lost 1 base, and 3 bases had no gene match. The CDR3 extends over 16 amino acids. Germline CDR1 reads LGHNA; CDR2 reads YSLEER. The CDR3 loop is CASSQGGSVSYNEQFF. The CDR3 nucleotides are TGCGCCAGCAGCCAAGGCGGGAGTGTCTCCTACAATGAGCAGTTCTTC.

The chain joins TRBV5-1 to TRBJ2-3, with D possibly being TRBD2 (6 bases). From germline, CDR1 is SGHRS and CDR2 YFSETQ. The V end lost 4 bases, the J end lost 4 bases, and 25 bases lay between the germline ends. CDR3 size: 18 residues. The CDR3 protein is CASSPVPGVASNPDTQYF. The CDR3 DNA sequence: TGCGCCAGCAGCCCCGTCCCGGGGGTAGCGAGTAACCCAGATACGCAGTATTTT.